The sequence of this T cell receptor (beta chain) was determined in a study of T cells in tuberculosis (dated by TCRdb to 2016 to 2018). The study in broad terms: The study combined CD1B tetramers and high-throughput TCR immunosequencing to characterize T cells specific for the mycobacterial lipid antigen glucose monomycolate (GMM). With over 8 people per group, a South African clinical cohort compared IGRA-negative adolescents, IGRA-positive adolescents with latent tuberculosis, and adults with active tuberculosis.

Details on this clone: What this receptor recognizes is not known. Base qualities are not recorded, but no much larger clone differs from it by a single base.

TCR libraries were generated with the immunoSEQ multiplex PCR assay, using TCR-beta and/or TCR-alpha/delta assays for each sample. The Illumina high-throughput platform was used to sequence the amplified TCR libraries. As for the original processing: Clustering and dimensionality reduction relied on pairwise TCRdist distances among GMM-specific receptors from T cells that were either sorted ex vivo or expanded in vitro. Each clinical repertoire received a mean NN-distance score, defined as the average TCRdist to the nearest 10% of tetramer-positive reference sequences. GEM TCR motif frequency was computed as the fraction of unique TCRs matching known GEM sequences by V/J usage and CDR3 length. Active tuberculosis was classified by linear discriminant analysis with leave-one-out cross-validation, implemented in scikit-learn. TCRdb obtained this table from immuneACCESS and retained in-frame rearrangements with V and J assigned. These tables miss some clones; where compared with another copy, unresolved V genes account for less than half of the shortfall, and the remainder is unexplained. The DNA was the basis for D and trimming; V, J and clone size are from that table. The sample has roughly 40,000 clones on record, roughly 96% of them singletons. Clones ranked in the top ten supply approximately 3.8% of the sample.

At study entry, a tuberculin skin test and the QuantiFERON-TB GOLD In-Tube IGRA were used to screen adolescents for latent tuberculosis infection. Immunosequencing was performed on unsorted cryopreserved PBMC and covered 100,000 or so T cells per clinical donor on average. Eleven high schools in the Worcester region of the Western Cape, South Africa, served as enrollment sites for adolescents aged 12 to 18 years. Ten M. tuberculosis-infected and some ten uninfected adolescents were selected with matching for age and sex. PBMC from adolescents were isolated by density centrifugation from freshly drawn heparinized blood and then cryopreserved. Results the study describes overall, beyond this receptor: Clinical samples were selected based on which cryopreserved specimens were available, and the active tuberculosis cases were adults whereas the controls were adolescents. Smaller NN-distances were partly driven by shorter CDR3-alpha lengths in active tuberculosis patients, and statistical significance was not reached for the TCR-beta difference. Smaller mean NN-distances to GMM-specific TCRs were observed in active tuberculosis TCR-alpha repertoires than in IGRA-negative controls, suggesting clonal expansion of GMM-specific TCRs. An accuracy of about 89% (AUROC 0.75 to 0.9) was reached by a classifier using the diverse GMM-specific repertoire, compared with 70% to 75% accuracy when GEM motif frequencies were used.

The junction carries 6 bases between V and J, which are trimmed by 4 bases and 3 bases respectively. The CDR3 contains 12 residues, cysteine and phenylalanine counted. Kept here is only the CDR3 DNA, which spans 36 bases and is read in frame from base 1. The germline V gene specifies SGHRS as CDR1 and YFSETQ as CDR2. The receptor's source is a donor aged 10-29 years with latent tuberculosis or without tuberculosis infection. This chain is built from TRBV5-1 and TRBJ2-3; no confident D gene assignment can be made. The specimen was PBMCs. This receptor has the CDR3 CASSPNTDTQYF. The nucleotide sequence reads as follows: TGCGCCAGCAGCCCCAATACAGATACGCAGTATTTT. Joined to the reference TRBV5-1 and TRBJ2-3 proteins, this CDR3 gives the full variable domain: KAGVTQTPRYLIKTRGQQVTLSCSPISGHRSVSWYQQTPGQGLQFLFEYFSETQRNKGNFPGRFSGRQFSNSRSEMNVSTLELGDSALYLCASSPNTDTQYFGPGTRLTVL.